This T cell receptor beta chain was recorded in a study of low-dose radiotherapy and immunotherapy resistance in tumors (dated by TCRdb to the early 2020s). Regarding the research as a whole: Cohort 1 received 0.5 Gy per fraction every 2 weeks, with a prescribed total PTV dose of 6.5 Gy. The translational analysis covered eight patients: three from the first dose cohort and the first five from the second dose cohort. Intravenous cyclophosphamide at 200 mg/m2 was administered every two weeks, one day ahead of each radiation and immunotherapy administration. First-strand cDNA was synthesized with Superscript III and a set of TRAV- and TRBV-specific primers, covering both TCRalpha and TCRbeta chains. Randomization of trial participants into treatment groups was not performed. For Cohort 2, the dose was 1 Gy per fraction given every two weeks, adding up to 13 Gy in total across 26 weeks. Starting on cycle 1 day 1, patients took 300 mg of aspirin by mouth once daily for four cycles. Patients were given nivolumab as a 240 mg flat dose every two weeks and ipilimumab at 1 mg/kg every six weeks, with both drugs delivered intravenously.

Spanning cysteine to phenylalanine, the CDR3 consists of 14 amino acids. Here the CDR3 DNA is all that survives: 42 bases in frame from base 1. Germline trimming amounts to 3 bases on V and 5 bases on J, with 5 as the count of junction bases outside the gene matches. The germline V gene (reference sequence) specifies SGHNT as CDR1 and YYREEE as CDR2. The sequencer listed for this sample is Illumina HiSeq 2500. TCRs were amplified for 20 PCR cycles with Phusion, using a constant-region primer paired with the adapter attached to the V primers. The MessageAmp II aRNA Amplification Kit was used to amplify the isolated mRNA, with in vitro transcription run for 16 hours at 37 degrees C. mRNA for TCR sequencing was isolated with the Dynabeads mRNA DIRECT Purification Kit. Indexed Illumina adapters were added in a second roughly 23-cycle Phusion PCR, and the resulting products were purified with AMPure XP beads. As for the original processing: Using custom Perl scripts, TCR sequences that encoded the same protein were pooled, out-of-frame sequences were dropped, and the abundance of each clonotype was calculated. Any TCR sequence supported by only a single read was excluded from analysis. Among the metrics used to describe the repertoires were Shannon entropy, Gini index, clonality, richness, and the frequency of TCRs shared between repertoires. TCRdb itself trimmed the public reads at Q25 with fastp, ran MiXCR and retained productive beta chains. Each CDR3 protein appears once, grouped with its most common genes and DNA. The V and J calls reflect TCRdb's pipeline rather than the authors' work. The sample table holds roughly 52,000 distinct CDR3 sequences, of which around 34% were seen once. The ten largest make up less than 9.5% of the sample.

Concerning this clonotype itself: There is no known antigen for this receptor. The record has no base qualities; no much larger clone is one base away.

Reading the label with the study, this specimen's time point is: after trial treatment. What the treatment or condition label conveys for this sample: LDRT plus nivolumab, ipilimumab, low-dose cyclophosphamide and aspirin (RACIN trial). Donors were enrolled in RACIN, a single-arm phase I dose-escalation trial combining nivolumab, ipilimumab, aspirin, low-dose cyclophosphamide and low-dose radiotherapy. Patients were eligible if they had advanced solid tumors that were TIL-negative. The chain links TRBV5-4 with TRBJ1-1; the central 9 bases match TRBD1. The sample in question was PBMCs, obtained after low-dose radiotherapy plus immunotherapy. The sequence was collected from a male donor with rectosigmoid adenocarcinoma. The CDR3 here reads CASSSQGARTEAFF. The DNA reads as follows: TGTGCCAGCAGCTCACAGGGGGCCCGGACTGAAGCTTTCTTT.